This T cell receptor beta chain derives from a study of blood T cell repertoires in COVID-19. The table came from immunoSEQ multiplex PCR; TCRdb's copy has only in-frame clones and leaves some out. The data show about 190,000 clones, 65% to 80% seen once. The CDR3 length is 16 residues. Per the germline V gene, CDR1 is LNHDA and CDR2 is SQIVND (reference sequence). After removal of 6 bases from V and 5 bases from J, the junction contained 13 bases not matched to a gene. The receptor's source is a man in his forties or fifties who had recovered from COVID-19. The chain is built from TRBV19 and TRBJ2-7; 10 bases agree with TRBD2. Sequencing was carried out using peripheral blood. The CDR3 reads CASSRMGLAGADEQYF. CDR3 DNA sequence: TGTGCCAGTAGCCGGATGGGCCTAGCGGGAGCCGACGAGCAGTACTTC.